The subject of this entry is one T cell receptor (beta chain). The sample comes from a study of T cell clones after liver transplantation. Overall study context: Post-transplant blood was tracked for graft-donor-reactive T cell clones identified in a pre-transplant mixed lymphocyte reaction. Tolerance: complete withdrawal held at least one year, liver enzymes staying within twice normal.

Method: immunoSEQ multiplex PCR; TCRdb's copy keeps in-frame clones and lacks some. Of around 110,000 clones in the sample, 90% were seen once. V lost 3 bases and J lost 8, with 19 bases in between. The CDR3 length is 16 residues. Germline CDR1 and CDR2: SGHNT and YENEEA. Sequenced here: CD4+ T cells from blood, sampled 12 months after liver transplant. The genes are TRBV11-3 and TRBJ2-2, with D tentatively TRBD1 (6 bases). The origin of this receptor is a human patient who received a liver transplant. Some of the T cells might come from the graft donor. The CDR3 region is CASSFPSGHRRGELFF. The DNA of the CDR3 is TGTGCCAGCAGCTTTCCTTCGGGACATAGAAGGGGGGAGCTGTTTTTT.